The 30 T cell receptor beta chains reported below all come from one sample, sequenced in a study of CD8 T cells in ankylosing spondylitis. TCRdb used MiXCR to reprocess the 5' RACE reads, holding one entry per CDR3 protein. The sample carries about 260,000 distinct CDR3 sequences, approximately 20% recorded once. Sequencing input: blood, either unsorted or a sorted T cell fraction (not recorded which). The receptors were gathered from a male donor with ankylosing spondylitis or in good health (not recorded which).

V and J are TRBV12-5 and TRBJ2-7, with a tentative D call TRBD1 (5 bases). V lost 2 bases, J lost 6 bases, and 14 bases lay in between. This CDR3 comprises 14 residues. Germline assignment: CDR1 LGHNT and CDR2 FRNRAP. Here the CDR3 DNA reads TGTGCTAGTGGTTTGTGCAGGGAAAGGGGCGAGCAGTACGTC. As protein: CASGLCRERGEQYV.

This clonotype showed up just once. The chain is built from TRBV18 and TRBJ2-1, with 8 nucleotides matching TRBD1. The V and J ends lost 5 bases and 9 bases, in that order; junction bases with no gene match: 12. Germline V lookup: CDR1 KGHSH, CDR2 LQKENI. The CDR3 covers 15 residues. The CDR3 DNA follows: TGTGCCAGCTCATCGACAGGGGATTTGTTACGTGAGCAGTTCTTC. This translates into CASSSTGDLLREQFF.

The CDR3 DNA is TGTGCCAGCAGTTCGGGGGAGGTCGGGGAGCTGTTTTTT. Translated, it gives CASSSGEVGELFF. V is TRBV27 and J is TRBJ2-2; possible D gene TRBD2, 6 bases. The germline V gene has CDR1 MNHEY and CDR2 SMNVEV (reference sequence). The CDR3 is 13 residues long. Trimming shortened V by 4 bases and J by 7 bases, and 10 bases separated the two germline ends.

The sample holds a few counts of this clonotype. Here the CDR3 DNA reads TGTGCCAGCAGGGGCAACCAAGAGACCCAGTACTTC. Amino acids: CASRGNQETQYF. This sequence joins TRBV28 and TRBJ2-5; no firm D call. CDR1 is MDHEN, CDR2 SYDVKM, per germline. V was clipped by 6 bases and J by 0 bases, with 5 bases between them. The CDR3 sequence is 12 residues long.

J is TRBJ1-4 and V is TRBV5-5; D unclear. CDR1 is SGHKS and CDR2 is YYEKEE in the germline V gene (reference sequence). Trimming removed 2 bases at V and 8 bases at J, with 7 bases between. CDR3 length: 12 residues. For the CDR3, the DNA is TGTGCCAGCAGCTTCTCAGGAGAAAAACTGTTTTTT. Protein: CASSFSGEKLFF.

This clonotype has more than one count but fewer than ten. This sequence joins TRBV5-1 and TRBJ2-2; no clear D. Trimming pared 0 bases from V and 4 bases from J, leaving 10 bases between. This CDR3 is 15 amino acids long. Germline assignment: CDR1 SGHRS and CDR2 YFSETQ. In DNA form, the CDR3 reads TGCGCCAGCAGCTTGGCAGAGAAGGGCACCGGGGAGCTGTTTTTT. As protein: CASSLAEKGTGELFF.

The V gene is TRBV10-1, the J gene TRBJ2-7; D unclear. This CDR3 is built from 12 residues. V was shortened by 5 bases and J by 1 base, with 6 bases between the two germline ends. In germline, CDR1 is WNHNN, CDR2 SYGVQD (reference sequence). CDR3 nucleotides: TGCGCCAGCAGTCTCCTTTCCTACGAGCAGTACGTC. Amino acids: CASSLLSYEQYV.

This clonotype was seen a handful of times. V and J are TRBV5-1 and TRBJ2-1; no definite D call. The CDR3 is 16 residues long. The V gene lost 0 bases and the J gene lost 0 bases, with 10 bases spanning the gap. Germline V gene lookup returns CDR1 SGHRS and CDR2 YFSETQ. CDR3 DNA: TGCGCCAGCAGCTTGGTGACACCGAGCTCCTACAATGAGCAGTTCTTC. Encoded protein: CASSLVTPSSYNEQFF.

The table lists this clonotype with a few counts. V gene TRBV20-1 combines with J gene TRBJ1-5; D is perhaps TRBD1 (5 bases). Germline values: CDR1 DFQATT, CDR2 SNEGSKA (reference sequence). The CDR3 is 15 residues long. The V end lost 1 base, the J end lost 1 base, and 11 bases lay between the germline ends. CDR3 in amino acids: CSARGGDRSNQPQHF. The CDR3 DNA reads as TGCAGTGCTAGAGGGGGCGACCGGAGCAATCAGCCCCAGCATTTT.

The CDR3 DNA sequence: TGCGCCAGCAGCACAAACCCGGTAGGGGGTACGCAGTATTTT. The encoded protein is CASSTNPVGGTQYF. J is TRBJ2-3 and V is TRBV5-1, with D maybe TRBD1 (6 bases). CDR1 is SGHRS, CDR2 YFSETQ, per germline. The CDR3 spans 14 residues. V lost 4 bases and J lost 8, with 17 bases in between.

This clonotype has just a few counts. The V gene is TRBV5-1, the J gene TRBJ2-3; 11 nucleotides line up with TRBD2. Germline assignment: CDR1 SGHRS and CDR2 YFSETQ. The CDR3 is 17 amino acids. Trimming removed 4 bases from V and 0 bases from J; junction bases left unmatched: 7. The CDR3 reads CASSKGLADLSTDTQYF. Written as DNA, the CDR3 is TGCGCCAGCAGCAAGGGACTAGCGGACCTTAGCACAGATACGCAGTATTTT.

The chain has TRBV4-2 and TRBJ2-2; 10 bases line up with TRBD2. The CDR3 runs to 18 residues. Germline V gene data show CDR1 as LGHNA and CDR2 as YNFKEQ. V lost 1 base, J lost 0 bases, and 5 bases stayed unmatched. CDR3 coding DNA: TGTGCCAGCAGCCAAGCTCTAGCGGGGGAAACGAACACCGGGGAGCTGTTTTTT. Residues: CASSQALAGETNTGELFF.

The rearrangement links TRBV5-5 to TRBJ2-1; TRBD1 agrees at 8 bases. Germline CDR1 is SGHKS and CDR2 is YYEKEE (reference sequence). V shed 4 bases, J shed 7 bases, and the junction held 7 bases outside the gene matches. This CDR3 spans 14 amino acids. CDR3 residues: CASSPPDRGNEQFF. CDR3 nucleotide sequence: TGTGCCAGCAGCCCACCAGACAGGGGTAATGAGCAGTTCTTC.

This rearrangement joins TRBV7-8 to TRBJ1-4; D gene unclear. CDR3 length: 16 amino acids. From germline, CDR1 is SGHVS and CDR2 FQNEAQ. Trimming took off 5 bases at V and 8 bases at J, with 21 bases between the two ends. The CDR3 coding sequence is TGTGCCAGCAGCCCCCGTGGTCCTAACCCGGGGGAAAAACTGTTTTTT. Translation: CASSPRGPNPGEKLFF.

The V gene is TRBV5-1, the J gene TRBJ2-7, with no clear D. The CDR3 is 11 residues long. Trimming took 1 base from V and 6 from J, leaving 5 bases between them. Germline CDR1 and CDR2: SGHRS and YFSETQ. DNA of the CDR3: TGCGCCAGCAGCTTGACGGTCGAGCAGTACGTC. Translation gives CASSLTVEQYV.

In its sample, this clonotype was seen once. The rearrangement uses TRBV15 and TRBJ2-3; no clear D gene. Trimming stripped 0 bases from V and 4 bases from J, with 8 bases between. The CDR3 extends over 14 amino acids. Germline assignment: CDR1 LNHNV and CDR2 YYDKDF (reference sequence). CDR3 nucleotide sequence: TGTGCCACCAGCAGAGACCAAGGGTCAGATACGCAGTATTTT. Its translation is CATSRDQGSDTQYF.

In its sample, this clonotype was seen a few times. CDR3 loop: CASSSQPGELFF. Written as DNA, the CDR3 is TGTGCCAGCAGTTCGCAGCCCGGGGAGCTGTTTTTT. The chain is built from TRBV12-3 or TRBV12-4 and TRBJ2-2; D ambiguous. This CDR3 is built from 12 residues. V was cut by 4 bases and J by 6 bases, with 6 bases left in between.

This clonotype was observed at least ten times. A read error may account for a junction end that differs from germline. The chain carries TRBV12-3 or TRBV12-4 and TRBJ1-1; tentatively, D is TRBD1 (6 bases). CDR3 length: 13 amino acids. The CDR3 DNA reads TGCGCCAGCAGCTCGGGAGGGGGAACTGAAGCTTTCTTT. The encoded protein is CASSSGGGTEAFF.

The gene calls are TRBV10-2 and TRBJ1-5; D ambiguous. In germline, CDR1 is WSHSY, CDR2 SAAADI. Deletions cut 6 bases from V and 3 bases from J, with 12 bases between. This CDR3 contains 14 residues. The CDR3 bases are TGCGCCAGCAGCCCCTCCGGCCTCAATCAGCCCCAGCATTTT. Translating it yields CASSPSGLNQPQHF.

The V call is TRBV4-2, the J call TRBJ2-5; D is uncertain. The V gene's germline CDR1 is LGHNA and CDR2 YNFKEQ. With 0 bases removed from V and 0 bases from J, the gap between germline ends came to 11 bases. The CDR3 totals 16 residues. The CDR3 nucleotides are TGTGCCAGCAGCCAAGAGTGGGGATCAAACCAAGAGACCCAGTACTTC. Its protein is CASSQEWGSNQETQYF.

V and J are TRBV15 and TRBJ2-1, with 9 bases lining up with TRBD2. Germline V gene data show CDR1 as LNHNV and CDR2 as YYDKDF (reference sequence). Losses at the gene ends were 0 bases for V and 6 bases for J; bases not matched to a gene: 9. CDR3 length equals 17 residues. This chain's CDR3 is CATSRDRGLAGFNEQFF. In DNA, the CDR3 is TGTGCCACCAGCAGAGATAGGGGACTAGCTGGTTTCAATGAGCAGTTCTTC. Full variable domain (missing parts from reference TRBV15 and TRBJ2-1): DAMVIQNPRYQVTQFGKPVTLSCSQTLNHNVMYWYQQKSSQAPKLLFHYYDKDFNNEADTPDNFQSRRPNTSFCFLDIRSPGLGDTAMYLCATSRDRGLAGFNEQFFGPGTRLTVL.

The J gene is TRBJ2-5, the V gene TRBV12-3 or TRBV12-4; 10 bases line up with TRBD2. The CDR3 length is 16 residues. The junction had 5 bases not matched to a gene; V was cut back by 2 bases and J by 2 bases. DNA of the CDR3: TGTGCCAGCAGTTTAAATAGCGGGGGGACACAAGAGACCCAGTACTTC. The encoded protein is CASSLNSGGTQETQYF.

This clonotype was picked up many times. The genes are TRBV20-1 and TRBJ1-6, with D unclear. The CDR3 runs 14 residues. The V gene's germline CDR1 is DFQATT and CDR2 SNEGSKA (reference sequence). The ends were cut back, 6 bases at V and 4 bases at J, with 13 bases in the middle. DNA for the CDR3: TGCAGTGCCCCACCGGGAATTTATAATTCACCCCTCCACTTT. The encoded protein is CSAPPGIYNSPLHF.

The rearrangement links TRBV10-1 to TRBJ2-1, with D possibly matching TRBD2 (8 bases). Germline V lookup: CDR1 WNHNN, CDR2 SYGVQD (reference sequence). The germline V and J ends were trimmed by 5 bases and 9 bases, with 20 bases remaining between them. This CDR3 has 15 amino acids. The CDR3 region has the DNA TGCGCCAGCAGTTATGGTGCGGGAGGACAGGTTGAGCAGTTCTTC. This gives the protein CASSYGAGGQVEQFF.

This clonotype was observed a handful of times. V gene TRBV20-1 combines with J gene TRBJ1-1, with no clear D. Germline CDR1 is DFQATT and CDR2 is SNEGSKA (reference sequence). Trimming pared 3 bases from V and 7 bases from J, leaving 9 bases between. This CDR3 is built from 11 residues. CDR3: CSASEGFEAFF. CDR3 in DNA: TGCAGTGCTAGTGAAGGTTTTGAAGCTTTCTTT.

The genes are TRBV5-6 and TRBJ2-3, with D tentatively TRBD1 (5 bases). Germline values: CDR1 SGHDT, CDR2 YYEEEE. The CDR3 totals 16 residues. V lost 4 bases and J lost 0, with 15 bases in between. The CDR3 coding sequence is TGTGCCAGCAGCATAACAAGGGGCGCTAGCACAGATACGCAGTATTTT. Protein product: CASSITRGASTDTQYF.

The chain is built from TRBV6-1 and TRBJ2-7; TRBD2 might be the D (7 bases). The germline V gene encodes CDR1 MNHNS and CDR2 SASEGT. V lost 8 bases to trimming and J lost 2 bases, with 16 bases between them. The CDR3 length is 14 residues. In DNA, the CDR3 is TGTGCCAGCTTCACGAGGGGGGGGCCCTACGAGCAGTACGTC. Residues: CASFTRGGPYEQYV.

CDR3 bases: TGCGCCAGCAGCTTGGCCGGGGCGACCTATGGCTACACCTTC. It yields the protein CASSLAGATYGYTF. The chain recombines TRBV5-1 with TRBJ1-2; weak D call: TRBD1 (5 bases). The CDR3 loop spans 14 amino acids. Between the trimmed V and J ends, which lost 0 bases and 4 bases, there was a span of 10 bases. Germline assignment: CDR1 SGHRS and CDR2 YFSETQ.

There are a few counts of this clonotype. This chain links TRBV20-1 with TRBJ2-2; D call uncertain. V gave up 3 bases and J gave up 4 bases, with 9 bases separating them. The CDR3 contains 13 residues. CDR1 and CDR2 (germline): DFQATT, SNEGSKA (reference sequence). CDR3 sequence reads: CSARDLRTGELFF. The CDR3 nucleotides are TGCAGTGCTAGGGACCTTCGCACCGGGGAGCTGTTTTTT.

This sequence joins TRBV6-4 and TRBJ2-1; D is undetermined. Germline lookup yields CDR1 MRHNA and CDR2 SNTAGT. Trimming removed 8 bases from V and 9 bases from J, with 17 bases in between. This CDR3 contains 13 residues. In nucleotides, the CDR3 is TGTGCCAGCTCCAGGCTACTCTTCGGTGAGCAGTTCTTC. It translates to CASSRLLFGEQFF.